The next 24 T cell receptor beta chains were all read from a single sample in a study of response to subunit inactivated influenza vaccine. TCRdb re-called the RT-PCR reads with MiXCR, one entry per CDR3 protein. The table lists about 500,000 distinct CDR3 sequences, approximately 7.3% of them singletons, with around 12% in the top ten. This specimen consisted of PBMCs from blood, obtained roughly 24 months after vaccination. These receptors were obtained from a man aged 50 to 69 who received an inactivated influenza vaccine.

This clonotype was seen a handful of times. CDR3 region: CSAREGSLGQPQHF. As DNA, the CDR3 is TGCAGTGCTAGAGAAGGGAGTTTGGGTCAGCCCCAGCATTTT. The J gene is TRBJ1-5, the V gene TRBV20-1; D ambiguous. The V gene lost 0 bases and the J gene lost 6 bases, with 12 bases spanning the gap. Germline CDR1 is DFQATT and CDR2 is SNEGSKA (reference sequence). This CDR3 spans 14 amino acids.

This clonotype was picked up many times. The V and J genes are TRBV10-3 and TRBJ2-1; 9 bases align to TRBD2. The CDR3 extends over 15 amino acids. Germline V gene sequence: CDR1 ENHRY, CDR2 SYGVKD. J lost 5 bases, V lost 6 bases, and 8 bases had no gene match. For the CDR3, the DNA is TGTGCCATCAGGGGGACTAGCACGCGGGACAATGAGCAGTTCTTC. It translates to CAIRGTSTRDNEQFF.

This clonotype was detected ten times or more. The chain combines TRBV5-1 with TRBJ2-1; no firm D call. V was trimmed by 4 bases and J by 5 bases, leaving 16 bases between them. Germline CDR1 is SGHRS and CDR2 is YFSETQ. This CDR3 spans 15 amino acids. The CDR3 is CASSARGGDDNEQFF. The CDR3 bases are TGCGCCAGCAGCGCCCGTGGCGGAGATGACAATGAGCAGTTCTTC.

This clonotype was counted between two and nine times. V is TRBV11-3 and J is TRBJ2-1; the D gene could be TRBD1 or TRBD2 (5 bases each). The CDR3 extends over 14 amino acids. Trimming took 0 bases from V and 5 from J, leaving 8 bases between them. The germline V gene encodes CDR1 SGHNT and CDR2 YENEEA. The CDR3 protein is CASSLDGTDNEQFF. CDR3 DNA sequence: TGTGCCAGCAGCTTAGACGGGACGGACAATGAGCAGTTCTTC. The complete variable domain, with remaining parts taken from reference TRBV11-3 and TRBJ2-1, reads EAGVVQSPRYKIIEKKQPVAFWCNPISGHNTLYWYLQNLGQGPELLIRYENEEAVDDSQLPKDRFSAERLKGVDSTLKIQPAELGDSAVYLCASSLDGTDNEQFFGPGTRLTVL.

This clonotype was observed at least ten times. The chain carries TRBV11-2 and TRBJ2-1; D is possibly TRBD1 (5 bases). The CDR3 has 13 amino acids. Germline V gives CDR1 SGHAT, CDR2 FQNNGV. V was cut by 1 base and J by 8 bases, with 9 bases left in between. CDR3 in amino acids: CASSLGTGYEQFF. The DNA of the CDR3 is TGTGCCAGCAGCTTAGGAACAGGTTATGAGCAGTTCTTC.

CDR3 sequence reads: CAWSARSSYEQYF. The CDR3 DNA sequence: TGTGCCTGGAGTGCTAGGAGCTCCTACGAGCAGTACTTC. The rearrangement links TRBV30 to TRBJ2-7; no clear D. The CDR3 sequence is 13 residues long. With 1 base removed from V and 0 bases from J, the gap between germline ends came to 7 bases. Germline V gene sequence: CDR1 GTSNPN, CDR2 SVGIG (reference sequence).

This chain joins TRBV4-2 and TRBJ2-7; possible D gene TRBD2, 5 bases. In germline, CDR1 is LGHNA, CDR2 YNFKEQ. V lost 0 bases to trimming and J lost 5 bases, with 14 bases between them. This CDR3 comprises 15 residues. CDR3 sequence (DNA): TGTGCCAGCAGCCAAGAGAAAGCGGAATCCCACGAGCAGTACTTC. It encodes CASSQEKAESHEQYF.

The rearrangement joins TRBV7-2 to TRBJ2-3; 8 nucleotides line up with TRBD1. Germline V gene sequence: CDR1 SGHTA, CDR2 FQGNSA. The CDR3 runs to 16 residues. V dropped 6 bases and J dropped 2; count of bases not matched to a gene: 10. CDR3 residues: CASSFRGRVVTDTQYF. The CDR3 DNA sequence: TGTGCCAGCAGTTTCAGGGGGCGAGTCGTCACAGATACGCAGTATTTT.

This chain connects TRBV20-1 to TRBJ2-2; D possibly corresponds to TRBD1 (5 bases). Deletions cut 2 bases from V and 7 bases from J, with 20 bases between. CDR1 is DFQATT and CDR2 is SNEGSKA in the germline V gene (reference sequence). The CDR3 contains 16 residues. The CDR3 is CSARLSGGQPFGELFF. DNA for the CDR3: TGCAGTGCTAGATTATCCGGCGGACAACCCTTCGGGGAGCTGTTTTTT.

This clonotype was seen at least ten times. CDR3 sequence: CASSLVGRGSTEAFF. The CDR3 bases are TGCGCCAGCAGCTTGGTGGGCAGGGGGTCCACTGAAGCTTTCTTT. The J gene is TRBJ1-1, the V gene TRBV5-1; 7 positions agree with TRBD1. This CDR3 is 15 amino acids long. V lost 0 bases to trimming and J lost 4 bases; unmatched junction nucleotides: 6. Germline assignment: CDR1 SGHRS and CDR2 YFSETQ.

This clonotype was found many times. Here the CDR3 DNA reads TGTGCCAGCAGCTCGACTAGCGGGGGGTTAGTGAGCACAGATACGCAGTATTTT. This encodes CASSSTSGGLVSTDTQYF. The V and J genes are TRBV11-1 and TRBJ2-3; TRBD2 aligns across 13 bases. The junction had 7 bases not matched to a gene; V was cut back by 4 bases and J by 0 bases. This CDR3 has 18 amino acids. Germline CDR1 and CDR2: SGHAT and FQDESV (reference sequence).

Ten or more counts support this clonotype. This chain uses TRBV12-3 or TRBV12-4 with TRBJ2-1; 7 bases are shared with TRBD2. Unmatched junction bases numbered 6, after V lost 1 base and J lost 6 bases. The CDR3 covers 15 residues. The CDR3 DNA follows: TGTGCCAGCAGTTTAGGACTAGCAGGGAGCAATGAGCAGTTCTTC. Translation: CASSLGLAGSNEQFF.

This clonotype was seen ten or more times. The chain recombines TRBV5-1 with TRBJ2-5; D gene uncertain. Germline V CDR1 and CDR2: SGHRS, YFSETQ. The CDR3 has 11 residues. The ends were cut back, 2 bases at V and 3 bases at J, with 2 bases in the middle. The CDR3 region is CASSLKETQYF. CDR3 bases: TGCGCCAGCAGCTTAAAAGAGACCCAGTACTTC.

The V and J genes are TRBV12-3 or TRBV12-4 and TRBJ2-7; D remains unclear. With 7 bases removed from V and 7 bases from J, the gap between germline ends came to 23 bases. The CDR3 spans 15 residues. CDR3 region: CASTVTVGLGSEQYF. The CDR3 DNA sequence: TGTGCCAGCACCGTTACGGTCGGATTGGGATCGGAGCAGTACTTC.

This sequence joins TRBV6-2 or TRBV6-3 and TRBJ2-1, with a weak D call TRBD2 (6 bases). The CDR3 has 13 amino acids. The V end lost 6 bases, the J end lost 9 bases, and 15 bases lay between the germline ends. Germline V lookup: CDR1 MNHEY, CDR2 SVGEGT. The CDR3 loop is CASRRLGLGEQFF. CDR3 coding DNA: TGTGCCAGCAGGAGACTAGGGCTAGGTGAGCAGTTCTTC.

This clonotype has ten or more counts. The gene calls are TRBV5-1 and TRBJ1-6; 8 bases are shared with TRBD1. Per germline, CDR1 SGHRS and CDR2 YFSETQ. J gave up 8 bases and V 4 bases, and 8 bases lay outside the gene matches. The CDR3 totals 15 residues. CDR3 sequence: CASSLRQGSDSPLHF. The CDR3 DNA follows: TGCGCCAGCAGCCTCAGACAGGGGAGTGATTCACCCCTCCACTTT.

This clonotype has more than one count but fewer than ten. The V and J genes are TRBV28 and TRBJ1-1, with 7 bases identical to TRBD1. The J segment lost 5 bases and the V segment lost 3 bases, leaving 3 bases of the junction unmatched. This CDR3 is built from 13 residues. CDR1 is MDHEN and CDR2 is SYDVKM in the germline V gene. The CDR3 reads CASSFAGGTEAFF. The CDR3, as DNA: TGTGCCAGCAGTTTCGCAGGGGGGACTGAAGCTTTCTTT.

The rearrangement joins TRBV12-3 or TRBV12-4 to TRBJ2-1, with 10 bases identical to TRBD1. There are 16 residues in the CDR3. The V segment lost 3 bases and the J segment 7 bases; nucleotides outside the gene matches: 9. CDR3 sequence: CASSFTPGTGDNEQFF. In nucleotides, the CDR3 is TGTGCCAGCAGTTTTACCCCCGGGACAGGGGATAATGAGCAGTTCTTC.

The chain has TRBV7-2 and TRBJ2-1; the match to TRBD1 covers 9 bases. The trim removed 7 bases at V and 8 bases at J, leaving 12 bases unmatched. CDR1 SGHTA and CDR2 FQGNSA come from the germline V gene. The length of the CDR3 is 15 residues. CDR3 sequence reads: CASKIQGAFRDEQFF. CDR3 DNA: TGTGCCAGCAAGATACAGGGGGCGTTTAGGGATGAGCAGTTCTTC.

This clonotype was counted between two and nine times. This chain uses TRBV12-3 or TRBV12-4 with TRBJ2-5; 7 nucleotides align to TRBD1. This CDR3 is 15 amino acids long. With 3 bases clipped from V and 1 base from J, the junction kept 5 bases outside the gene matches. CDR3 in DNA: TGTGCCAGCAGTTTGGGACAGCTCATCCAAGAGACCCAGTACTTC. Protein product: CASSLGQLIQETQYF.

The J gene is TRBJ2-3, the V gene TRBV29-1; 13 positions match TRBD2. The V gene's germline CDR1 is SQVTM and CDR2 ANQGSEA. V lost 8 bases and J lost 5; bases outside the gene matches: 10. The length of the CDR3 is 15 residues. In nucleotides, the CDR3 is TGCAGCATCTCAACCCGACTAGCGGGGGGAGATACGCAGTATTTT. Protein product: CSISTRLAGGDTQYF.

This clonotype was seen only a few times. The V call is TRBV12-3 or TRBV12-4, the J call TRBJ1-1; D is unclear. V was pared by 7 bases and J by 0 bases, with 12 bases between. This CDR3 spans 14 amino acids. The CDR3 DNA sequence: TGTGCCAGCACCCGGCGGAGCTTGAACACTGAAGCTTTCTTT. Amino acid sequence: CASTRRSLNTEAFF.

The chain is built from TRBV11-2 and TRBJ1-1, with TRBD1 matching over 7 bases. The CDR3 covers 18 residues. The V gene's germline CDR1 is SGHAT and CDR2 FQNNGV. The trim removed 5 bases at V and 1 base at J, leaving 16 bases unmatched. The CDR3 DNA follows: TGTGCCAGCAGCCGATTCGGTACGGGACAGAGAAGGAACACTGAAGCTTTCTTT. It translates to CASSRFGTGQRRNTEAFF.

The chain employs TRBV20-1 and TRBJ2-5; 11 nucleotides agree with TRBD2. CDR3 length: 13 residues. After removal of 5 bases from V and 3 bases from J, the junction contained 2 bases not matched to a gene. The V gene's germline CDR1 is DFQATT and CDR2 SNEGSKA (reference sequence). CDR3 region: CSARGLAEETQYF. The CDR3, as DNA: TGCAGTGCTCGGGGACTAGCGGAAGAGACCCAGTACTTC.